This TCR beta chain was sequenced during a study of T cell responses to AZD1222 COVID-19 vaccine. Overall study: Pooled in the analysis were second doses at about 4 or about 12 weeks.

Regarding the study as a whole: Two AZD1222 doses significantly raised spike-specific TCR breadth and depth over controls. Nearly half of spike-specific TCRs reportedly go after variant regions that carry no mutations.

The V and J ends lost 6 bases and 4 bases respectively, with 9 bases between them. The CDR3 totals 12 residues. Germline lookup yields CDR1 SNHLY and CDR2 FYNNEI. Remarks on this clone: As yet, its antigen is unknown.

Method: immunoSEQ multiplex PCR; TCRdb's copy keeps in-frame clones and lacks some. The sample has approximately 150,000 clones, around 90% seen once; the top ten hold approximately 1.9%. The chain carries TRBV2 and TRBJ1-1; no reliable D call. This clonotype originated in an adult in good health. Material: peripheral blood, obtained on day 0 of AZD1222 vaccination. The CDR3 region is CASSQVGTEAFF. The CDR3, as DNA: TGTGCCAGCAGCCAAGTGGGCACTGAAGCTTTCTTT.